This TCR beta chain is drawn from a study of blood T cell repertoires in COVID-19. Study at large: T cells, B-cell-depleted T cells, or PBMCs supplied cDNA or gDNA.

Original handling: Estimates of nucleated cell counts were drawn from the amplification of reference gene primers. TCRdb's copy holds only in-frame clones and misses some; the assay was immunoSEQ multiplex PCR. V and J calls and clone size are those listed in that table; D and trimming were worked out from the DNA. The data show under 300,000 clones, around nine tenths seen once. The sequence was collected from a woman aged 70-85 years with active or convalescent COVID-19. The sample comprised peripheral blood.

This CDR3 is CASSPGTPNTEAFF. In DNA form, the CDR3 reads TGTGCCAGCAGCCCGGGGACACCGAACACTGAAGCTTTCTTT. V is TRBV11-3 and J is TRBJ1-1; possibly TRBD1 for D (6 bases). Trimming took off 5 bases at V and 1 base at J, with 11 bases between the two ends. Germline V gene data show CDR1 as SGHNT and CDR2 as YENEEA. The CDR3 runs 14 residues.